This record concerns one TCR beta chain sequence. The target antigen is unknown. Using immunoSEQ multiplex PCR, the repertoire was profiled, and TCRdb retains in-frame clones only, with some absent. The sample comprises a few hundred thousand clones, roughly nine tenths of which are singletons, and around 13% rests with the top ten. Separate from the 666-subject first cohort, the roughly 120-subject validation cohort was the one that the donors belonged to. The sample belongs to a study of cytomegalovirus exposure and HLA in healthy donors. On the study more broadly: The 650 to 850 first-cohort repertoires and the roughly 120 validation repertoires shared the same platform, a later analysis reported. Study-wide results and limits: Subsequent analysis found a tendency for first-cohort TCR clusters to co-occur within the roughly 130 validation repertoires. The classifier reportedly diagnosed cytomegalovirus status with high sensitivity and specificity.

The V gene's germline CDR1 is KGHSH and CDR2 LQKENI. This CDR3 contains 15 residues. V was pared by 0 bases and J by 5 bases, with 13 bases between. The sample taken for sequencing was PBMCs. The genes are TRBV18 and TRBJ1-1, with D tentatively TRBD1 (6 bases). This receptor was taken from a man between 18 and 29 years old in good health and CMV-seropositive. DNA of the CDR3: TGTGCCAGCTCACCACCCCGGACAGAGAAGACTGAAGCTTTCTTT. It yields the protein CASSPPRTEKTEAFF.